Shown below are 11 T cell receptor beta chains from a single sample sequenced in a study of T cells in Graves' hyperthyroidism and ophthalmopathy. Amplification of TCR beta CDR3 regions was performed using RNA transcripts as template. The HTBI primer set served for first-round RT-PCR of the TCR CDR3. TCRdb passed the multiplex PCR reads through MiXCR, listing each CDR3 protein once. The data contain hundreds of thousands of distinct CDR3 sequences, roughly 14% of them singletons. Material for sequencing was blood. These receptors were collected from a woman in her forties or fifties with Graves' ophthalmopathy.

The V gene is TRBV7-9, the J gene TRBJ1-5; the D is unclear. Trimming removed 5 bases from V and 3 bases from J, with 11 bases in between. CDR1 and CDR2 (germline): SEHNR, FQNEAQ (reference sequence). This CDR3 is 14 amino acids long. CDR3 nucleotide sequence: TGTGCCAGCAGCAAAGGACGGAACAATCAGCCCCAGCATTTT. It specifies CASSKGRNNQPQHF.

In its sample, this clonotype was seen many times. The V gene is TRBV27, the J gene TRBJ1-5; D gene ambiguous. The length of the CDR3 is 13 residues. V was cut by 6 bases and J by 4 bases, with 10 bases left in between. Germline CDR1 reads MNHEY; CDR2 reads SMNVEV (reference sequence). As DNA, the CDR3 is TGTGCCAGCAGGGACGGTGTTAATCAGCCCCAGCATTTT. This encodes CASRDGVNQPQHF.

J is TRBJ2-2 and V is TRBV2; D ambiguous. CDR1 is SNHLY, CDR2 FYNNEI, per germline. This CDR3 is 14 amino acids long. V shed 6 bases and J shed 8 bases, with 16 bases lying between them. As DNA, the CDR3 is TGTGCCAGCAGAGCCGGGCCGACCTGGGGGGAGCTGTTTTTT. Encoded protein: CASRAGPTWGELFF.

Details on this clonotype: The junction and the germline gene differ at one end; a read error may be behind it. The chain links TRBV7-3 to TRBJ1-1; possibly TRBD1 for D (6 bases). Germline CDR1 reads SGHTA; CDR2 reads FQGTGA. This CDR3 comprises 14 residues. In DNA, the CDR3 is TGTGCCAGCAGCTCCGGGGGGGGCTACACTGAAGCTTGCTTT. It translates to CASSSGGGYTEACF.

This rearrangement joins TRBV29-1 to TRBJ2-1; a weak D match, TRBD2 (6 bases). The germline V gene encodes CDR1 SQVTM and CDR2 ANQGSEA. V lost 5 bases and J 0 bases, leaving 20 bases between the germline ends. The CDR3 loop spans 17 amino acids. CDR3 region: CSVLGWLASSSYNEQFF. Written as DNA, the CDR3 is TGCAGCGTTCTAGGATGGCTAGCGTCCAGCTCCTACAATGAGCAGTTCTTC.

The V gene is TRBV7-3, the J gene TRBJ2-1, with 13 bases fitting TRBD2. Trimming took 5 bases from V and 3 from J; bases not matched to a gene: 7. Germline lookup yields CDR1 SGHTA and CDR2 FQGTGA. There are 17 residues in the CDR3. The CDR3 spells CASSPRGTSGVYNEQFF. Written as DNA, the CDR3 is TGTGCCAGCAGCCCGCGAGGGACTAGCGGGGTCTACAATGAGCAGTTCTTC.

The table lists this clonotype with many counts. CDR3 loop: CASSQYTATDTQYF. CDR3 bases: TGTGCCAGCAGCCAATATACAGCCACAGATACGCAGTATTTT. The chain links TRBV3-1 to TRBJ2-3, with D unresolved. With 2 bases removed from V and 2 bases from J, the gap between germline ends came to 8 bases. The CDR3 has 14 residues. Germline values: CDR1 LGHDT, CDR2 YNNKEL (reference sequence).

This clonotype was seen at least ten times. This chain links TRBV7-9 with TRBJ1-6, with 7 nucleotides matching TRBD1. The ends lost 2 bases at V and 7 bases at J; junction bases unmatched: 5. The CDR3 extends over 15 amino acids. The germline V gene has CDR1 SEHNR and CDR2 FQNEAQ (reference sequence). In nucleotides, the CDR3 is TGTGCCAGCAGCTTATCGGACAGGTTCAATTCACCCCTCCACTTT. Protein sequence: CASSLSDRFNSPLHF. Full variable domain (missing parts from reference TRBV7-9 and TRBJ1-6): DTGVSQNPRHKITKRGQNVTFRCDPISEHNRLYWYRQTLGQGPEFLTYFQNEAQLEKSRLLSDRFSAERPKGSFSTLEIQRTEQGDSAMYLCASSLSDRFNSPLHFGNGTRLTVT.

With respect to this clonotype: The germline gene is not matched at one end of the junction; a read error may be the cause. The chain carries TRBV28 and TRBJ2-7; tentatively, D is TRBD2 (5 bases). CDR1 MDHEN and CDR2 SYDVKM come from the germline V gene. The CDR3 extends over 14 amino acids. CDR3 nucleotides: TGTGCCGGCAGTCCCGCGGACTTCGTGGGCGAGCAGTACTTC. This sequence encodes CAGSPADFVGEQYF.

This clonotype was detected a few times. The CDR3 loop is CASSLDLRTGVQGNTGELFF. The CDR3 nucleotides are TGCGCCAGCAGCTTGGATCTGCGGACAGGGGTCCAAGGGAACACCGGGGAGCTGTTTTTT. V gene TRBV5-1 combines with J gene TRBJ2-2; 9 nucleotides align to TRBD1. Germline-derived CDR1 and CDR2 are SGHRS and YFSETQ. The ends lost 0 bases at V and 1 base at J; junction bases unmatched: 13. CDR3 length equals 20 residues.

This clonotype occurred many times. The chain recombines TRBV11-2 with TRBJ2-1; TRBD2 agrees at 8 bases. CDR1 is SGHAT and CDR2 is FQNNGV in the germline V gene. The CDR3 covers 18 residues. The trim removed 1 base at V and 4 bases at J, leaving 12 bases unmatched. The CDR3 nucleotides are TGTGCCAGCAGCTTAGTGGGGGCGGGAGGATCCAATTACAATGAGCAGTTCTTC. As protein: CASSLVGAGGSNYNEQFF. The complete variable domain, with remaining parts taken from reference TRBV11-2 and TRBJ2-1, reads EAGVAQSPRYKIIEKRQSVAFWCNPISGHATLYWYQQILGQGPKLLIQFQNNGVVDDSQLPKDRFSAERLKGVDSTLKIQPAKLEDSAVYLCASSLVGAGGSNYNEQFFGPGTRLTVL.